The 27 T cell receptor beta chains presented below share a single source sample, sequenced in a study of T-cell memory formation after mild COVID-19. TCRdb re-analysed the 5' RACE reads in MiXCR, keeping a single row per CDR3 protein. The repertoire holds more than 350,000 distinct CDR3 sequences, with around a fifth as singletons. Sequencing input: PBMCs or a T cell subset sorted from them (not recorded which). Receptors originate from an adult woman who had mild COVID-19 (a few samples of this study predate the infection). Cell type and time point are not known.

CDR3 protein: CASSLLTGSYNEQFF. CDR3 bases: TGTGCCAGCAGCTTACTGACCGGCTCCTACAATGAGCAGTTCTTC. V and J are TRBV7-3 and TRBJ2-1; D is ambiguous. Germline values: CDR1 SGHTA, CDR2 FQGTGA. The ends were cut back, 2 bases at V and 0 bases at J, with 8 bases in the middle. The CDR3 loop spans 15 amino acids. The full variable domain, in which reference TRBV7-3 and TRBJ2-1 provide the parts outside the CDR3, is GAGVSQTPSNKVTEKGKYVELRCDPISGHTALYWYRQSLGQGPEFLIYFQGTGAADDSGLPNDRFFAVRPEGSVSTLKIQRTERGDSAVYLCASSLLTGSYNEQFFGPGTRLTVL.

The CDR3 sequence is CASSLDLGTEAFF. In nucleotides, the CDR3 is TGTGCCAGCAGCTTGGACCTGGGCACTGAAGCTTTCTTT. The chain links TRBV7-9 to TRBJ1-1; D unresolved. Germline CDR1 and CDR2: SEHNR and FQNEAQ (reference sequence). The V and J ends lost 3 bases and 4 bases respectively, with 9 bases between them. The CDR3 consists of 13 residues. Based on the CDR3 plus reference TRBV7-9 and TRBJ1-1, the full variable domain is DTGVSQNPRHKITKRGQNVTFRCDPISEHNRLYWYRQTLGQGPEFLTYFQNEAQLEKSRLLSDRFSAERPKGSFSTLEIQRTEQGDSAMYLCASSLDLGTEAFFGQGTRLTVV.

The V call is TRBV13, the J call TRBJ2-7; no definite D call. Germline values: CDR1 PRHDT, CDR2 FYEKMQ (reference sequence). The CDR3 loop spans 13 amino acids. V lost 3 bases, J lost 1 base, and 7 bases lay in between. The CDR3 is CASSFLVSYEQYF. The CDR3 coding sequence is TGTGCCAGCAGCTTTCTAGTTTCCTACGAGCAGTACTTC.

This clonotype was counted between two and nine times. J is TRBJ1-1 and V is TRBV19; D ambiguous. The germline V gene encodes CDR1 LNHDA and CDR2 SQIVND (reference sequence). This CDR3 has 13 amino acids. The V and J ends lost 1 base and 0 bases respectively, with 3 bases between them. This chain's CDR3 is CASSIAVNTEAFF. The CDR3 DNA is TGTGCCAGTAGTATAGCAGTGAACACTGAAGCTTTCTTT.

This clonotype was found a few times. The chain recombines TRBV5-1 with TRBJ2-1, with D maybe TRBD1 (6 bases). The CDR3 has 14 residues. The V gene lost 0 bases and the J gene lost 4 bases, with 8 bases spanning the gap. Germline CDR1 reads SGHRS; CDR2 reads YFSETQ. CDR3 protein: CASSLGDIYNEQFF. CDR3 DNA sequence: TGCGCCAGCAGCTTGGGGGACATATACAATGAGCAGTTCTTC.

This clonotype showed up many times. The chain employs TRBV4-2 and TRBJ2-4; no reliable D call. Germline assignment: CDR1 LGHNA and CDR2 YNFKEQ. The CDR3 loop spans 11 amino acids. The V end was cut by 3 bases, the J end by 5 bases, with 2 bases between. Here the CDR3 DNA reads TGTGCCAGCAGCCAGGAAAACATTCAGTACTTC. This codes for CASSQENIQYF.

This clonotype was seen ten or more times. The chain combines TRBV6-5 with TRBJ1-2; D might be TRBD1 (5 bases). The CDR3 totals 16 residues. V was clipped by 3 bases and J by 0 bases, with 14 bases between them. Germline V gives CDR1 MNHEY, CDR2 SVGAGI. CDR3 bases: TGTGCCAGCAGTTATTTCCGACAGCCGTCTAACTATGGCTACACCTTC. This encodes CASSYFRQPSNYGYTF.

This clonotype was picked up many times. V and J are TRBV5-1 and TRBJ2-5, with TRBD1 identical over 7 bases. Per the germline V gene, CDR1 is SGHRS and CDR2 is YFSETQ. CDR3 size: 16 residues. The trim removed 0 bases at V and 8 bases at J, leaving 13 bases unmatched. This CDR3 is CASSLAGTDITRTQYF. CDR3 bases: TGCGCCAGCAGCTTGGCCGGGACAGACATCACTAGAACCCAGTACTTC.

In its sample, this clonotype was seen a few times. J is TRBJ1-1 and V is TRBV10-3; maybe TRBD1 (5 bases). Trimming removed 7 bases at V and 5 bases at J, with 14 bases between. In germline, CDR1 is ENHRY, CDR2 SYGVKD. This CDR3 comprises 13 residues. Here the CDR3 reads CAINSLGQTEAFF. CDR3 sequence (DNA): TGTGCCATCAACTCCTTGGGGCAGACTGAAGCTTTCTTT.

This clonotype was observed a handful of times. The rearrangement uses TRBV5-1 and TRBJ2-2; D is possibly TRBD1 (6 bases). There are 15 residues in the CDR3. Per the germline V gene, CDR1 is SGHRS and CDR2 is YFSETQ. Deletions cut 3 bases from V and 4 bases from J, with 13 bases between. The CDR3 loop is CASSSDSSFTGELFF. As DNA, the CDR3 is TGCGCCAGCAGCTCGGACAGTTCTTTCACCGGGGAGCTGTTTTTT.

The chain is built from TRBV3-1 and TRBJ1-2; the D gene is possibly TRBD1 (5 bases). The germline V gene encodes CDR1 LGHDT and CDR2 YNNKEL (reference sequence). The CDR3 runs to 14 residues. V dropped 4 bases and J dropped 4 bases, with 13 bases sitting between them. CDR3 amino acids: CASSLEVDSYGYTF. CDR3 bases: TGTGCCAGCAGCCTAGAAGTTGACAGCTATGGCTACACCTTC.

DNA of the CDR3: TGTGCCAGTACGGTACAGCATACTAACTATGGCTACACCTTC. Protein: CASTVQHTNYGYTF. V gene TRBV19 combines with J gene TRBJ1-2; D gene unclear. The V gene lost 7 bases and the J gene lost 0 bases, with 12 bases spanning the gap. Looked up from germline, CDR1 is LNHDA and CDR2 is SQIVND (reference sequence). The CDR3 covers 14 residues.

This clonotype was seen a handful of times. The V and J genes are TRBV4-3 and TRBJ2-1; 9 positions match TRBD2. The CDR3 has 20 amino acids. Germline lookup yields CDR1 LGHNA and CDR2 YSLEER. Trimming took 1 base from V and 0 from J; bases not matched to a gene: 13. CDR3 protein: CASSQAWTSAHVPSYNEQFF. CDR3 DNA sequence: TGCGCCAGCAGCCAAGCCTGGACTAGCGCCCACGTCCCCTCCTACAATGAGCAGTTCTTC.

V gene TRBV5-5 combines with J gene TRBJ2-7; 11 nucleotides agree with TRBD1. CDR1 and CDR2 (germline): SGHKS, YYEKEE (reference sequence). The CDR3 sequence is 16 residues long. The V gene end was trimmed by 0 bases and the J gene end by 1 base; junction bases not matched to a gene: 3. CDR3 DNA sequence: TGTGCCAGCAGCTTGGAAGGGACAGGGGGTTCCTACGAGCAGTACTTC. Amino acid sequence: CASSLEGTGGSYEQYF.

This clonotype was observed a few times. The V call is TRBV7-9, the J call TRBJ1-1; tentative D call: TRBD1 (5 bases). V dropped 3 bases and J dropped 5 bases, with 13 bases sitting between them. The CDR3 covers 14 residues. Germline CDR1 SEHNR, CDR2 FQNEAQ (reference sequence). Here the CDR3 reads CASSFGTGPTEAFF. CDR3 in DNA: TGTGCCAGCAGCTTTGGGACCGGGCCGACTGAAGCTTTCTTT.

This clonotype was observed a handful of times. J is TRBJ2-1 and V is TRBV5-6; D is ambiguous. V was clipped by 3 bases and J by 5 bases, with 9 bases between them. Germline CDR1 reads SGHDT; CDR2 reads YYEEEE. The CDR3 is made up of 13 amino acids. The CDR3 DNA reads as TGTGCCAGCAGCTGGGCTGGAAACAATGAGCAGTTCTTC. This gives the protein CASSWAGNNEQFF.

V gene TRBV18 combines with J gene TRBJ1-6, with 9 bases matching TRBD1. This CDR3 contains 14 residues. Losses at the gene ends were 5 bases for V and 10 bases for J; bases not matched to a gene: 6. CDR1 and CDR2 from the germline V gene are KGHSH and LQKENI. CDR3 nucleotide sequence: TGTGCCAGCTCAAGGGACAGGGTACGATCACCCCTCCACTTT. Protein sequence: CASSRDRVRSPLHF.

This clonotype has a handful of counts. V usage is TRBV6-6 and J usage is TRBJ1-1, with 11 bases matching TRBD1. This CDR3 comprises 16 residues. V lost 6 bases to trimming and J lost 3 bases; unmatched junction nucleotides: 9. Germline V gives CDR1 MNHNY, CDR2 SVGAGI (reference sequence). The CDR3 DNA is TGTGCCAGCAGGGACCGGACAGGGGGCAGGGACACTGAAGCTTTCTTT. Translation: CASRDRTGGRDTEAFF.

The DNA for the CDR3 is TGTGCCAGCAGTTACAAACTAATGCACGAGCAGTACTTC. Its translation: CASSYKLMHEQYF. The chain uses TRBV6-6 and TRBJ2-7; D ambiguous. Germline lookup yields CDR1 MNHNY and CDR2 SVGAGI (reference sequence). Trimming took off 2 bases at V and 5 bases at J, with 10 bases between the two ends. The CDR3 runs 13 residues.

V is TRBV12-3 or TRBV12-4 and J is TRBJ2-6; D may be TRBD2 (6 bases). V lost 3 bases and J lost 0, with 12 bases in between. This CDR3 contains 17 residues. This chain's CDR3 is CASSLGQGGSGANVLTF. CDR3 coding DNA: TGTGCCAGCAGTTTGGGGCAGGGAGGCTCTGGGGCCAACGTCCTGACTTTC.

This clonotype was found a few times. This chain connects TRBV11-2 to TRBJ2-3; no definite D call. This CDR3 contains 15 residues. CDR1 SGHAT and CDR2 FQNNGV come from the germline V gene. Trimming removed 2 bases at V and 3 bases at J, with 12 bases between. The CDR3 bases are TGTGCCAGCAGCTTAACTTTGAGCAGTACAGATACGCAGTATTTT. Protein: CASSLTLSSTDTQYF. The full variable domain, with the rest looked up from reference TRBV11-2 and TRBJ2-3, is EAGVAQSPRYKIIEKRQSVAFWCNPISGHATLYWYQQILGQGPKLLIQFQNNGVVDDSQLPKDRFSAERLKGVDSTLKIQPAKLEDSAVYLCASSLTLSSTDTQYFGPGTRLTVL.

This chain links TRBV4-1 with TRBJ2-3; no firm D call. From germline, CDR1 is MGHRA and CDR2 YSYEKL. This CDR3 contains 15 residues. The germline V and J ends were trimmed by 0 bases and 4 bases, with 11 bases remaining between them. This CDR3 is CASSQDPFSADTQYF. DNA of the CDR3: TGCGCCAGCAGCCAAGATCCCTTTAGTGCAGATACGCAGTATTTT.

At least ten counts were recorded for this clonotype. The chain carries TRBV15 and TRBJ1-2, with 8 bases fitting TRBD1. This CDR3 contains 15 residues. The germline V gene encodes CDR1 LNHNV and CDR2 YYDKDF (reference sequence). The V and J ends lost 5 bases and 6 bases, in that order; junction bases with no gene match: 11. For the CDR3, the DNA is TGTGCCACCAGCTTGCGACAGGGGAGCTTTGATGGCTACACCTTC. Its translation: CATSLRQGSFDGYTF.

The gene calls are TRBV29-1 and TRBJ2-3; D is possibly TRBD2 (6 bases). V gave up 7 bases and J gave up 2 bases, with 10 bases separating them. In germline, CDR1 is SQVTM, CDR2 ANQGSEA. The CDR3 spans 12 residues. The chain's CDR3 is CSGRAHTDTQYF. Written as DNA, the CDR3 is TGCAGCGGGAGGGCCCACACAGATACGCAGTATTTT.

V and J are TRBV5-1 and TRBJ1-4; tentative D call: TRBD1 (6 bases). Trimming took off 2 bases at V and 0 bases at J, with 11 bases between the two ends. This CDR3 contains 16 residues. Per germline, CDR1 SGHRS and CDR2 YFSETQ. CDR3 protein: CASSLGGGTTNEKLFF. CDR3 DNA: TGCGCCAGCAGCTTAGGTGGGGGCACAACTAATGAAAAACTGTTTTTT. Using reference TRBV5-1 and TRBJ1-4 for the parts outside the CDR3, the full variable domain is KAGVTQTPRYLIKTRGQQVTLSCSPISGHRSVSWYQQTPGQGLQFLFEYFSETQRNKGNFPGRFSGRQFSNSRSEMNVSTLELGDSALYLCASSLGGGTTNEKLFFGSGTQLSVL.

Many counts were recorded for this clonotype. The J gene is TRBJ1-1, the V gene TRBV12-3 or TRBV12-4; 7 positions agree with TRBD1. The CDR3 totals 14 residues. J gave up 1 base and V 6 bases, and 5 bases lay outside the gene matches. The CDR3 is CASSSGQTNTEAFF. CDR3 sequence (DNA): TGTGCCAGCAGCTCGGGACAGACGAACACTGAAGCTTTCTTT.

This clonotype was counted a few times. CDR3 protein: CASSFPRDTQYF. The DNA for the CDR3 is TGTGCCAGCAGCTTCCCTCGAGATACGCAGTATTTT. V usage is TRBV7-9 and J usage is TRBJ2-3; D remains unclear. The CDR3 is made up of 12 amino acids. Trimming removed 3 bases at V and 5 bases at J, with 6 bases between. The germline CDR1 and CDR2 sequences are SEHNR and FQNEAQ (reference sequence).